This T cell receptor beta chain stems from a study of T cell responses to AZD1222 COVID-19 vaccine. Findings and caveats of the study: Nearly half of spike-specific TCRs reportedly target variant regions that are unmutated in the B.1.351 and B.1.1.7 variants.

Concerning this clone: Its target is unknown.

Sequencing used immunoSEQ multiplex PCR; TCRdb keeps in-frame clones, though not all of them. The data contain 150,000 to 200,000 clones, over 75% of them singletons. The CDR3 runs 13 residues. Germline CDR1 and CDR2: LNHDA and SQIVND (reference sequence). V lost 6 bases to trimming and J lost 6 bases, with 14 bases between them. This specimen consisted of peripheral blood, obtained on day 0 of AZD1222 vaccination. V and J are TRBV19 and TRBJ1-1; D gene uncertain. The clonotype was recovered from an adult in good health. The CDR3 region is CASRTPGTAEAFF. For the CDR3, the DNA is TGTGCCAGTAGGACCCCGGGCACGGCTGAAGCTTTCTTT.